This T cell receptor beta chain was found in a study of blood T cell repertoires in COVID-19. The protocol was immunoSEQ multiplex PCR, while the TCRdb copy is restricted to in-frame clones and leaves out a portion. The sample holds a few hundred thousand clones, roughly 90% seen once. The ends lost 2 bases at V and 9 bases at J; junction bases unmatched: 14. Germline loops: CDR1 SSHAT, CDR2 FNYEAQ (reference sequence). This CDR3 spans 17 amino acids. The sequence was obtained from a woman under 30 who had recovered from COVID-19. The gene calls are TRBV7-7 and TRBJ2-1; 9 bases agree with TRBD2. Sequenced sample: PBMCs or T cells enriched from blood (not recorded which). The CDR3 region is CASSLFGPQREASEQFF. CDR3 sequence (DNA): TGTGCCAGCAGCTTATTTGGCCCTCAGCGGGAGGCCTCTGAGCAGTTCTTC.